This record looks at one T cell receptor (beta chain) sequence and its context. Its target is not known. The record originates from a study of T cell repertoires in cytomegalovirus infection. The CDR3 loop spans 15 amino acids. CDR1 and CDR2 from the germline V gene are LNHDA and SQIVND (reference sequence). Trimming stripped 9 bases from V and 0 bases from J, with 14 bases between. TCRdb itself ran the reads through MiXCR, one entry per CDR3 protein. The data hold 350,000 to 400,000 distinct CDR3 sequences, with about a third observed a single time. The rearrangement links TRBV19 to TRBJ2-2; D not resolved. The sample was cultured PBMCs, taken from culture after CMV antigen stimulation. The receptor was derived from a human donor in good health (CMV status not recorded). Some clones in this sample may be carry-over from other donors' samples. The CDR3 protein is CASHVGQSNTGELFF. Here the CDR3 DNA reads TGTGCCAGCCACGTAGGCCAGTCGAACACCGGGGAGCTGTTTTTT.